The sequence of this T cell receptor (beta chain) was determined in a study of blood T cell repertoires in COVID-19. Study background: Spain, Italy and the United States supplied samples that represented acute and convalescent COVID-19. Nucleic acid was either cDNA or gDNA, and it came from T cells, B-cell-depleted T cells, or PBMCs.

V lost 4 bases, J lost 1 base, and 8 bases stayed unmatched. This CDR3 spans 16 amino acids. Germline CDR1 reads MGHRA; CDR2 reads YSYEKL. Original methodology: Reference gene primers were amplified, and this amplification served to estimate nucleated cell counts. Only in-frame clones appear in the TCRdb table, and some are missing; sequencing was by immunoSEQ multiplex PCR. From that table come the V and J calls and clone size; the DNA was used to work out D and trimming. The repertoire holds over 200,000 clones, with roughly 90% as singletons. The receptor's source is a man in his 60s who had recovered from COVID-19. The sequenced sample was peripheral blood. The chain recombines TRBV4-1 with TRBJ2-3; 7 nucleotides align to TRBD2. In DNA form, the CDR3 reads TGCGCCAGCAGCCGCCAGGCGGGGGACCGCACAGATACGCAGTATTTT. It specifies CASSRQAGDRTDTQYF.